This entry lists 25 T cell receptor beta chains sequenced from one sample in a study of cytomegalovirus exposure and HLA in healthy donors. Primers for the PCR totalled 60 Vbeta and 13 Jbeta. Sequencing used immunoSEQ multiplex PCR; TCRdb keeps in-frame clones, though not all of them. The sample contains fewer than 90,000 clones, roughly three quarters of which appear only once. The sequencing input was PBMCs. These receptors all stem from a man aged 25 to 40 in good health and CMV-seronegative.

Notes on this clone: In the same sample, other DNA sequences code for this CDR3. The chain combines TRBV6-5 with TRBJ2-5, with D perhaps matching TRBD2 (5 bases). V lost 2 bases, J lost 2 bases, and 6 bases lay in between. Germline lookup yields CDR1 MNHEY and CDR2 SVGAGI. The CDR3 runs to 13 residues. The CDR3 DNA follows: TGTGCCAGCAGTTACCGGGGTCAAGAGACCCAGTACTTC. Its translation: CASSYRGQETQYF.

The V and J genes are TRBV28 and TRBJ1-2; D is possibly TRBD1 (6 bases). Germline CDR1 is MDHEN and CDR2 is SYDVKM. V gave up 10 bases and J gave up 5 bases, with 17 bases separating them. The CDR3 has 13 residues. Here the CDR3 reads CATRQVNAYGYTF. The CDR3 nucleotides read TGTGCCACCCGACAGGTGAACGCTTATGGCTACACCTTC.

This sequence joins TRBV7-9 and TRBJ2-7, with 8 bases identical to TRBD1. Germline V lookup: CDR1 SEHNR, CDR2 FQNEAQ (reference sequence). The CDR3 sequence is 16 residues long. V shed 1 base, J shed 6 bases, and the junction held 11 bases outside the gene matches. CDR3 nucleotide sequence: TGTGCCAGCAGCTTAGACCCAGGACAGGGCTTGTCCGAGCAGTACTTC. This encodes CASSLDPGQGLSEQYF.

The V call is TRBV6-6, the J call TRBJ2-7; 7 nucleotides agree with TRBD1. Germline CDR1 and CDR2: MNHNY and SVGAGI (reference sequence). The CDR3 totals 14 residues. J gave up 3 bases and V 8 bases, and 10 bases lay outside the gene matches. CDR3 amino acids: CASQPGTENYEQYF. CDR3 in DNA: TGTGCCAGCCAACCGGGGACAGAAAACTACGAGCAGTACTTC.

The V call is TRBV7-2, the J call TRBJ1-1; TRBD1 matches 12 bases. Germline V lookup: CDR1 SGHTA, CDR2 FQGNSA. Trimming at V came to 3 bases and at J to 10 bases, leaving 9 bases not matched to a gene. The CDR3 is 15 residues long. CDR3 region: CASSFGTGGVRGAFF. The CDR3 DNA sequence: TGTGCCAGCAGCTTCGGGACAGGGGGCGTCAGGGGAGCTTTCTTT. Full variable domain (rest looked up from reference TRBV7-2 and TRBJ1-1): GAGVSQSPSNKVTEKGKDVELRCDPISGHTALYWYRQSLGQGLEFLIYFQGNSAPDKSGLPSDRFSAERTGGSVSTLTIQRTQQEDSAVYLCASSFGTGGVRGAFFGQGTRLTVV.

The V and J genes are TRBV27 and TRBJ2-1; 8 bases align to TRBD2. Losses at the gene ends were 5 bases for V and 10 bases for J; bases not matched to a gene: 16. The CDR3 covers 16 residues. The germline gives CDR1 MNHEY, CDR2 SMNVEV (reference sequence). CDR3 sequence: CASSPSWGSGTGEQFF. CDR3 DNA: TGTGCCAGCAGTCCGTCCTGGGGTAGCGGGACCGGGGAGCAGTTCTTC.

The gene calls are TRBV28 and TRBJ1-2; a weak D match, TRBD1 (5 bases). The CDR3 contains 14 residues. Trimming shortened V by 8 bases and J by 2 bases, and 15 bases separated the two germline ends. Looked up from germline, CDR1 is MDHEN and CDR2 is SYDVKM. This chain's CDR3 is CASSIGATNYGYTF. The DNA for the CDR3 is TGTGCCAGCTCCATAGGGGCCACCAACTATGGCTACACCTTC.

V is TRBV28 and J is TRBJ2-1; 13 bases are a match to TRBD2. CDR1 is MDHEN, CDR2 SYDVKM, per germline. The CDR3 has 14 amino acids. The V gene end was trimmed by 5 bases and the J gene end by 9 bases; junction bases not matched to a gene: 4. CDR3 in amino acids: CASSPRTSGSEQFF. The CDR3 DNA sequence: TGTGCCAGCAGTCCAAGGACTAGCGGGAGTGAGCAGTTCTTC.

This chain joins TRBV10-2 and TRBJ2-5; perhaps TRBD2 as D (5 bases). The J call may be faulty, since TRBJ2-7 better matches the DNA end. There are 14 residues in the CDR3. Per germline, CDR1 WSHSY and CDR2 SAAADI. This CDR3 is CASSEVGAPYEQYF. The CDR3 nucleotides are TGCGCCAGCAGTGAGGTGGGAGCCCCCTACGAGCAGTACTTC.

This clone was observed once. The rearrangement links TRBV4-2 to TRBJ1-1; no firm D call. CDR3 length equals 14 residues. Germline V gene lookup returns CDR1 LGHNA and CDR2 YNFKEQ. Trimming shortened V by 0 bases and J by 5 bases, and 10 bases separated the two germline ends. The DNA of the CDR3 is TGTGCCAGCAGCCAAGAAAGAGGGAGGACTGAAGCTTTCTTT. Protein: CASSQERGRTEAFF.

The table lists this clone with a few counts. DNA of the CDR3: TGTGCCAGCAGTTACGGGGGCGGGAGGGTCAATGAGCAGTTCTTC. It is translated as CASSYGGGRVNEQFF. The chain employs TRBV6-5 and TRBJ2-1; 9 nucleotides align to TRBD2. In germline, CDR1 is MNHEY, CDR2 SVGAGI. V was clipped by 2 bases and J by 6 bases; unmatched bases: 5. The CDR3 runs 15 residues.

The chain links TRBV5-1 to TRBJ1-2; 9 nucleotides match TRBD1. Germline loops: CDR1 SGHRS, CDR2 YFSETQ. The J segment lost 3 bases and the V segment lost 2 bases, leaving 5 bases of the junction unmatched. The CDR3 has 15 residues. The CDR3 is CASSFWTGEDYGYTF. CDR3 nucleotide sequence: TGCGCCAGCAGCTTCTGGACAGGGGAAGACTATGGCTACACCTTC.

The V call is TRBV18, the J call TRBJ2-1, with a weak D call TRBD1 (5 bases). V was cut by 2 bases and J by 8 bases, with 13 bases left in between. Germline lookup yields CDR1 KGHSH and CDR2 LQKENI. There are 14 residues in the CDR3. This CDR3 reads CASSPYFGADEQFF. The CDR3 region has the DNA TGTGCCAGCTCACCATACTTTGGGGCGGATGAGCAGTTCTTC.

The J gene is TRBJ2-3, the V gene TRBV9; D is perhaps TRBD1 (6 bases). CDR3 length: 15 residues. Germline CDR1 SGDLS, CDR2 YYNGEE. V lost 7 bases, J lost 4 bases, and 19 bases lay in between. The CDR3 here is CASGTPGQNSDTQYF. CDR3 sequence (DNA): TGTGCCAGCGGCACTCCGGGACAAAACTCAGATACGCAGTATTTT.

This sequence joins TRBV5-6 and TRBJ1-1, with D hard to call. The V gene's germline CDR1 is SGHDT and CDR2 YYEEEE. The V end was cut by 0 bases, the J end by 2 bases, with 5 bases between. The CDR3 runs 13 residues. The CDR3 protein is CASSLGPNTEAFF. The CDR3 DNA reads TGTGCCAGCAGCTTGGGGCCAAACACTGAAGCTTTCTTT.

This clone was picked up one time. The chain combines TRBV29-1 with TRBJ2-1; 15 nucleotides align to TRBD2. Germline lookup yields CDR1 SQVTM and CDR2 ANQGSEA. V was pared by 7 bases and J by 10 bases, with 2 bases of the junction left unmatched. CDR3 length: 12 amino acids. CDR3: CSAGLAGGEQFF. CDR3 coding DNA: TGCAGCGCGGGACTAGCGGGGGGCGAGCAGTTCTTC.

The chain has TRBV19 and TRBJ1-3; weak D call: TRBD1 (5 bases). The CDR3 covers 15 residues. The V gene lost 2 bases and the J gene lost 0 bases, with 8 bases spanning the gap. The V gene's germline CDR1 is LNHDA and CDR2 SQIVND (reference sequence). CDR3 DNA sequence: TGTGCCAGTAGTATACAGGGCGACTCTGGAAACACCATATATTTT. Translation gives CASSIQGDSGNTIYF.

Details on this clone: Germline and junction disagree at one end, which may indicate a read error. The chain links TRBV7-9 to TRBJ2-1; D may be TRBD2 (5 bases). Germline-derived CDR1 and CDR2 are SEHNR and FQNEAQ (reference sequence). This CDR3 is built from 16 residues. The CDR3 here is CSSSLARGSSYNEQFF. DNA of the CDR3: TGTTCCAGCAGCTTAGCGCGAGGGAGCTCCTACAATGAGCAGTTCTTC.

This clone has just a few counts. V is TRBV7-2 and J is TRBJ2-7, with 10 bases aligning to TRBD1. Unmatched junction bases numbered 10, after V lost 5 bases and J lost 6 bases. The CDR3 contains 15 residues. In germline, CDR1 is SGHTA, CDR2 FQGNSA. CDR3 nucleotide sequence: TGTGCCAGCAGCGACCCTGGGACAGGGGACTCCGAGCAGTACTTC. Protein: CASSDPGTGDSEQYF.

This clone was picked up one time. This chain connects TRBV18 to TRBJ1-1, with 11 nucleotides matching TRBD1. Germline CDR1 KGHSH, CDR2 LQKENI. The CDR3 runs to 15 residues. Trimming removed 3 bases from V and 5 bases from J; junction bases left unmatched: 5. In DNA, the CDR3 is TGTGCCAGCTCACCGGGGGACAGGGGGGGGACTGAAGCTTTCTTT. Residues: CASSPGDRGGTEAFF.

This clone appeared a few times. The V call is TRBV6-6, the J call TRBJ1-2, with D possibly matching TRBD1 (5 bases). V lost 0 bases and J 3 bases, leaving 8 bases between the germline ends. From germline, CDR1 is MNHNY and CDR2 SVGAGI (reference sequence). The CDR3 length is 14 residues. CDR3 in amino acids: CASSYSDSYYGYTF. For the CDR3, the DNA is TGTGCCAGCAGTTACTCCGACAGCTACTATGGCTACACCTTC.

The chain couples TRBV10-3 to TRBJ2-5; 12 nucleotides agree with TRBD1. CDR1 and CDR2 from the germline V gene are ENHRY and SYGVKD. CDR3 length: 16 residues. V was pared by 6 bases and J by 1 base, with 6 bases of the junction left unmatched. The CDR3 region is CAIRPGTGGFQETQYF. The CDR3 coding sequence is TGTGCCATCAGACCCGGGACAGGGGGCTTCCAAGAGACCCAGTACTTC.

This chain connects TRBV28 to TRBJ2-4; 10 bases map to TRBD1. The CDR3 is made up of 12 amino acids. The germline V gene has CDR1 MDHEN and CDR2 SYDVKM. The junction had 7 bases not matched to a gene; V was cut back by 5 bases and J by 15 bases. CDR3 loop: CASSPGQGMRYF. The CDR3 bases are TGTGCCAGCAGTCCGGGACAGGGGATGAGGTACTTC.

The CDR3 nucleotides are TGTGCCAGCAGTGAACAAGGGAGCACTGAAGCTTTCTTT. Amino acids: CASSEQGSTEAFF. The genes are TRBV6-1 and TRBJ1-1; unclear D gene. The CDR3 extends over 13 amino acids. Trimming pared 2 bases from V and 4 bases from J, leaving 8 bases between. Germline CDR1 reads MNHNS; CDR2 reads SASEGT.

The V call is TRBV28, the J call TRBJ1-1, with 7 bases aligning to TRBD1. Trimming cost V 6 bases and J 6 bases; bases outside gene matches: 10. The CDR3 has 14 residues. Germline CDR1 reads MDHEN; CDR2 reads SYDVKM. The CDR3 is CASRTGTVASEAFF. CDR3 nucleotides: TGTGCCAGCAGAACCGGGACAGTGGCATCTGAAGCTTTCTTT. Filled out from reference TRBV28 and TRBJ1-1, the complete variable domain reads DVKVTQSSRYLVKRTGEKVFLECVQDMDHENMFWYRQDPGLGLRLIYFSYDVKMKEKGDIPEGYSVSREKKERFSLILESASTNQTSMYLCASRTGTVASEAFFGQGTRLTVV.